The 2 T cell receptor beta chains in this list originate from one sample, sequenced in a study of blood T cell repertoires in COVID-19. Generated by immunoSEQ multiplex PCR, the TCRdb table keeps only in-frame clones and is missing some. The table shows approximately 330,000 clones, with 70% to 90% occurring only once. The sequenced material came from PBMCs or T cells enriched from blood (not recorded which). The receptors derive from a woman in her thirties or forties with acute COVID-19.

This clone was detected once. This sequence joins TRBV25-1 and TRBJ2-5, with D possibly matching TRBD1 (6 bases). V dropped 4 bases and J dropped 7 bases, with 19 bases sitting between them. Germline CDR1 reads MGHDK; CDR2 reads SYGVNS. This CDR3 spans 15 amino acids. CDR3 nucleotides: TGTGCCAGCAGTGGACGGACAGTATCCCATGTGACCCAGTACTTC. This encodes CASSGRTVSHVTQYF.

This clone came up once. The chain carries TRBV18 and TRBJ2-2; 9 nucleotides match TRBD1. The CDR3 has 16 amino acids. V gave up 2 bases and J gave up 4 bases; unmatched junction bases: 5. CDR1 KGHSH and CDR2 LQKENI come from the germline V gene. Here the CDR3 reads CASSPRTGDFTGELFF. DNA for the CDR3: TGTGCCAGCTCACCAAGGACAGGGGATTTCACCGGGGAGCTGTTTTTT.